The next 12 T cell receptor beta chains were all read from a single sample in a study of blood T cell repertoires in COVID-19 (dated by TCRdb to about 2020). Library method: the immunoSEQ multiplex PCR assay. The immuneACCESS repertoire file appears here via TCRdb, limited to in-frame rearrangements. These files lack a portion of the clones; in checked studies, under half of the deficit traces to unresolved V genes, and the cause of the others is not known. This sample comprises around 110,000 clones, around nine tenths of them detected only once. The ten largest clones take up roughly 4% of the sample. Sequencing input: peripheral blood. The receptor set was obtained from a man in his forties with acute or convalescent COVID-19.

The V and J genes are TRBV13 and TRBJ2-7; 10 bases agree with TRBD1. V gave up 7 bases and J gave up 3 bases; unmatched junction bases: 9. The CDR3 is 15 residues long. Germline V gives CDR1 PRHDT, CDR2 FYEKMQ (reference sequence). CDR3 sequence reads: CASTLRGQGLYEQYF. The CDR3 bases are TGTGCCAGCACCCTTAGGGGACAGGGGCTCTACGAGCAGTACTTC.

The V and J genes are TRBV9 and TRBJ2-7, with 7 bases lining up with TRBD2. This CDR3 has 14 amino acids. In germline, CDR1 is SGDLS, CDR2 YYNGEE. Losses at the gene ends were 1 base for V and 6 bases for J; bases not matched to a gene: 7. CDR3 sequence (DNA): TGTGCCAGCAGCGTATCGGCGGGAGCGGGCGAGCAGTACTTC. Its translation is CASSVSAGAGEQYF.

This chain joins TRBV3-1 (or the pseudogene TRBV3-2) and TRBJ1-1, with D unclear. Looked up from germline, CDR1 is LGHDT and CDR2 is YNNKEL (reference sequence). The V and J ends lost 2 bases and 0 bases respectively, with 7 bases between them. The CDR3 runs to 14 residues. CDR3 protein: CASSQNSLNTEAFF. For the CDR3, the DNA is TGTGCCAGCAGCCAAAACAGCTTGAACACTGAAGCTTTCTTT.

The DNA of the CDR3 is TGCAGCGTTGTAGGCCAGGGGGCACGAGACACTGAAGCTTTCTTT. Its protein product is CSVVGQGARDTEAFF. The chain employs TRBV29-1 and TRBJ1-1, with 8 positions matching TRBD1. Losses at the gene ends were 4 bases for V and 3 bases for J; bases not matched to a gene: 10. Germline CDR1 and CDR2: SQVTM and ANQGSEA. The CDR3 spans 15 residues. Drawing the rest from reference TRBV29-1 and TRBJ1-1, the complete variable domain is SAVISQKPSRDICQRGTSLTIQCQVDSQVTMMFWYRQQPGQSLTLIATANQGSEATYESGFVIDKFPISRPNLTFSTLTVSNMSPEDSSIYLCSVVGQGARDTEAFFGQGTRLTVV.

The rearrangement joins TRBV30 to TRBJ1-1; 10 bases map to TRBD1. J gave up 0 bases and V 5 bases, and 3 bases lay outside the gene matches. The CDR3 totals 14 residues. In germline, CDR1 is GTSNPN, CDR2 SVGIG (reference sequence). The CDR3 sequence: CAWGGQGLNTEAFF. DNA for the CDR3: TGTGCCTGGGGGGGACAGGGGCTGAACACTGAAGCTTTCTTT. The full variable domain, its missing parts supplied by reference TRBV30 and TRBJ1-1, is SQTIHQWPATLVQPVGSPLSLECTVEGTSNPNLYWYRQAAGRGLQLLFYSVGIGQISSEVPQNLSASRPQDRQFILSSKKLLLSDSGFYLCAWGGQGLNTEAFFGQGTRLTVV.

A single count supports this clone. This chain connects TRBV6-2 or TRBV6-3 to TRBJ2-2; maybe TRBD1 (5 bases). The CDR3 has 16 residues. The V gene's germline CDR1 is MNHEY and CDR2 SVGEGT. V shed 0 bases and J shed 6 bases, with 14 bases lying between them. CDR3 nucleotides: TGTGCCAGCAGTTACTCGTGGCAGGGTGGGCCCGGGGAGCTGTTTTTT. This translates into CASSYSWQGGPGELFF.

This sequence joins TRBV12-3 or TRBV12-4 and TRBJ1-2; the D is unclear. The length of the CDR3 is 11 residues. V was trimmed by 5 bases and J by 6 bases, leaving 7 bases between them. The CDR3 sequence is CASSTYNGYTF. For the CDR3, the DNA is TGTGCCAGCAGTACCTATAATGGCTACACCTTC.

V is TRBV7-2 and J is TRBJ2-2, with 8 bases matching TRBD2. The CDR3 contains 16 residues. J was trimmed by 5 bases and V by 0 bases; bases with no gene match: 5. CDR1 is SGHTA, CDR2 FQGNSA, per germline. Written as DNA, the CDR3 is TGTGCCAGCAGCTTAGCGTGGGGCGGGAGGACCGGGGAGCTGTTTTTT. Translated: CASSLAWGGRTGELFF.

This sequence joins TRBV19 and TRBJ1-6, with 9 bases lining up with TRBD1. The length of the CDR3 is 16 residues. J was trimmed by 8 bases and V by 10 bases; bases with no gene match: 15. In germline, CDR1 is LNHDA, CDR2 SQIVND (reference sequence). CDR3 in amino acids: CATDDPGQGADSPLHF. The DNA of the CDR3 is TGTGCCACCGATGACCCGGGACAGGGTGCGGATTCACCCCTCCACTTT. Combining the CDR3 with reference TRBV19 and TRBJ1-6 gives the whole variable domain DGGITQSPKYLFRKEGQNVTLSCEQNLNHDAMYWYRQDPGQGLRLIYYSQIVNDFQKGDIAEGYSVSREKKESFPLTVTSAQKNPTAFYLCATDDPGQGADSPLHFGNGTRLTVT.

This chain joins TRBV6-5 and TRBJ2-2; D uncertain. The CDR3 extends over 13 amino acids. V lost 0 bases, J lost 7 bases, and 6 bases lay in between. CDR1 is MNHEY, CDR2 SVGAGI, per germline. CDR3 in DNA: TGTGCCAGCAGTTACTCGTTCGTCGGGGAGCTGTTTTTT. Residues: CASSYSFVGELFF.

The V gene is TRBV9, the J gene TRBJ1-1, with D uncertain. With 0 bases removed from V and 7 bases from J, the gap between germline ends came to 7 bases. There are 12 residues in the CDR3. Germline CDR1 SGDLS, CDR2 YYNGEE. CDR3 sequence: CASSVASGEAFF. The CDR3 nucleotides read TGTGCCAGCAGCGTAGCTAGTGGTGAAGCTTTCTTT.

The rearrangement links TRBV5-1 to TRBJ1-5; TRBD1 aligns across 10 bases. Unmatched junction bases numbered 17, after V lost 7 bases and J lost 7 bases. The CDR3 is 17 amino acids. Per the germline V gene, CDR1 is SGHRS and CDR2 is YFSETQ. The CDR3 nucleotides are TGCGCCAGCCGACACCTTAAAGAGGGACAGGGGTACCAGCCCCAGCATTTT. Protein product: CASRHLKEGQGYQPQHF. Drawing the rest from reference TRBV5-1 and TRBJ1-5, the complete variable domain is KAGVTQTPRYLIKTRGQQVTLSCSPISGHRSVSWYQQTPGQGLQFLFEYFSETQRNKGNFPGRFSGRQFSNSRSEMNVSTLELGDSALYLCASRHLKEGQGYQPQHFGDGTRLSIL.